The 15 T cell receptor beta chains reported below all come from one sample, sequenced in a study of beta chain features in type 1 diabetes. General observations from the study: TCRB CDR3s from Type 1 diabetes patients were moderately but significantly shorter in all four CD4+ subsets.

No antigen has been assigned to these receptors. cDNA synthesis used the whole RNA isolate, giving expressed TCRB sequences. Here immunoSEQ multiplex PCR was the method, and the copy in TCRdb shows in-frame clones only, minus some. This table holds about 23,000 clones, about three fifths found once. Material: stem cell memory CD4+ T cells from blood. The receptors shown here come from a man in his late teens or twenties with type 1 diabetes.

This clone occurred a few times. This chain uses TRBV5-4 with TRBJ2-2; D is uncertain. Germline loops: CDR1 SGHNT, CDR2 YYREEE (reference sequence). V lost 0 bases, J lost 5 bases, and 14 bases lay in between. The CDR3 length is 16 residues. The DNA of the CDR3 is TGTGCCAGCAGCTTGGCGCCCGTTAGTACTACCGGGGAGCTGTTTTTT. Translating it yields CASSLAPVSTTGELFF. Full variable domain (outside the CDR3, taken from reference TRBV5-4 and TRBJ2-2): ETGVTQSPTHLIKTRGQQVTLRCSSQSGHNTVSWYQQALGQGPQFIFQYYREEENGRGNFPPRFSGLQFPNYSSELNVNALELDDSALYLCASSLAPVSTTGELFFGEGSRLTVL.

CDR3 bases: TGTGCCAGCAGCCCCCTCGGGGGGGGTGAAAAACTGTTTTTT. Translation gives CASSPLGGGEKLFF. The chain links TRBV7-2 to TRBJ1-4; tentatively, D is TRBD1 (5 bases). CDR3 length equals 14 residues. Germline CDR1 is SGHTA and CDR2 is FQGNSA. The germline V and J ends were trimmed by 5 bases and 7 bases, with 14 bases remaining between them. Looking up the rest from reference TRBV7-2 and TRBJ1-4 gives the full variable domain: GAGVSQSPSNKVTEKGKDVELRCDPISGHTALYWYRQSLGQGLEFLIYFQGNSAPDKSGLPSDRFSAERTGGSVSTLTIQRTQQEDSAVYLCASSPLGGGEKLFFGSGTQLSVL.

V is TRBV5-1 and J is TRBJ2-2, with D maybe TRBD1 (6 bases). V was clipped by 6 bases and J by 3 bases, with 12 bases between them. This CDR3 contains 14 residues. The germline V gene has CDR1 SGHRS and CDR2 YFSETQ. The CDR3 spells CASTRQEYTGELFF. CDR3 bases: TGCGCCAGCACCCGACAGGAATACACCGGGGAGCTGTTTTTT.

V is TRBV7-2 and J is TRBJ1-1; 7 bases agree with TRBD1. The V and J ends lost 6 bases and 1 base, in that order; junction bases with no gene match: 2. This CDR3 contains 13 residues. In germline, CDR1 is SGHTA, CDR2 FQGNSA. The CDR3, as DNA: TGTGCCAGCAGACGACAGGGGAACACTGAAGCTTTCTTT. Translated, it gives CASRRQGNTEAFF.

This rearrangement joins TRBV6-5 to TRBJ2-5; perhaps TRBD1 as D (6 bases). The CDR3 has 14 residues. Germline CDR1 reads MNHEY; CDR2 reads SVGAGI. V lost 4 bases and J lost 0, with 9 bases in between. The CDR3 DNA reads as TGTGCCAGCAGTTTGACAGGCTACCAAGAGACCCAGTACTTC. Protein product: CASSLTGYQETQYF.

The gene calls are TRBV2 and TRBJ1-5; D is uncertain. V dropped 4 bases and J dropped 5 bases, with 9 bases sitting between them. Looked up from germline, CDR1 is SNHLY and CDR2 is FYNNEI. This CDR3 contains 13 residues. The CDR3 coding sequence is TGTGCCAGCAGTGCCTCCTTTTATCAGCCCCAGCATTTT. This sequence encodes CASSASFYQPQHF. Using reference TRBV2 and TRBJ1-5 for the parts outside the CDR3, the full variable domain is EPEVTQTPSHQVTQMGQEVILRCVPISNHLYFYWYRQILGQKVEFLVSFYNNEISEKSEIFDDQFSVERPDGSNFTLKIRSTKLEDSAMYFCASSASFYQPQHFGDGTRLSIL.

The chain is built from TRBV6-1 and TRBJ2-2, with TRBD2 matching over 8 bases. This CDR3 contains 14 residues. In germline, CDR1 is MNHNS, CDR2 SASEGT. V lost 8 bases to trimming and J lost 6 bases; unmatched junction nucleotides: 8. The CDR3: CASRPTAGAGELFF. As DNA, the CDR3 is TGTGCCAGCCGCCCCACAGCGGGAGCCGGGGAGCTGTTTTTT.

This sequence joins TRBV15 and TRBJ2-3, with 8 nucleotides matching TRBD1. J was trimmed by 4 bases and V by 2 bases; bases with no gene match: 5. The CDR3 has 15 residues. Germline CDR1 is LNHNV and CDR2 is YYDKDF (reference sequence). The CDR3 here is CATSRQGAGADTQYF. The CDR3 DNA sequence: TGTGCCACCAGCAGACAGGGGGCCGGGGCAGATACGCAGTATTTT. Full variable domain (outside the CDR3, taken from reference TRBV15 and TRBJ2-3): DAMVIQNPRYQVTQFGKPVTLSCSQTLNHNVMYWYQQKSSQAPKLLFHYYDKDFNNEADTPDNFQSRRPNTSFCFLDIRSPGLGDTAMYLCATSRQGAGADTQYFGPGTRLTVL.

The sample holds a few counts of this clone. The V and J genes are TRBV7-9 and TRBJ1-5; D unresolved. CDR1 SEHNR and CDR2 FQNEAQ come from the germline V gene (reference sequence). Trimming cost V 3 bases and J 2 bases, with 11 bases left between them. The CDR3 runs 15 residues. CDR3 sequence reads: CASSFSRGGNQPQHF. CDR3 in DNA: TGTGCCAGCAGCTTTAGTCGGGGTGGCAATCAGCCCCAGCATTTT.

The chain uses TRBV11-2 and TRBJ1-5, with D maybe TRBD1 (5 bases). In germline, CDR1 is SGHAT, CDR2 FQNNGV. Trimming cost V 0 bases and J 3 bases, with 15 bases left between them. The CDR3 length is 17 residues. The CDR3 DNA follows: TGTGCCAGCAGCTTAGATCGGGCAGGCAGGGCCAATCAGCCCCAGCATTTT. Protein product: CASSLDRAGRANQPQHF.

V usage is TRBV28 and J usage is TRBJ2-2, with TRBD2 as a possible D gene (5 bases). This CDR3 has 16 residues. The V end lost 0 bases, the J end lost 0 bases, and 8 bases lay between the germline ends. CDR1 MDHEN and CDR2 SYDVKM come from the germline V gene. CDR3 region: CASSLWGSANTGELFF. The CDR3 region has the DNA TGTGCCAGCAGTTTATGGGGGAGCGCGAACACCGGGGAGCTGTTTTTT.

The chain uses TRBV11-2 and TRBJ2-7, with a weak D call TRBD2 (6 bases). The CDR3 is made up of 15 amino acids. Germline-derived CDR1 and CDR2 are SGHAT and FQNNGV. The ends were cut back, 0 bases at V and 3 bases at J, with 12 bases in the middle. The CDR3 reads CASSLDLGSLYEQYF. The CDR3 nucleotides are TGTGCCAGCAGCTTAGATCTCGGGAGTCTCTACGAGCAGTACTTC.

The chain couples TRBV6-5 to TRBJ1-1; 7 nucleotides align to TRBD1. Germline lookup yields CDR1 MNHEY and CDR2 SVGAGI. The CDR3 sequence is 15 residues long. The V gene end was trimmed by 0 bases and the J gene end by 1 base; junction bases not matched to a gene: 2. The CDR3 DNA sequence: TGTGCCAGCAGTTACTCCAACAGGGGGAACACTGAAGCTTTCTTT. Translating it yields CASSYSNRGNTEAFF.

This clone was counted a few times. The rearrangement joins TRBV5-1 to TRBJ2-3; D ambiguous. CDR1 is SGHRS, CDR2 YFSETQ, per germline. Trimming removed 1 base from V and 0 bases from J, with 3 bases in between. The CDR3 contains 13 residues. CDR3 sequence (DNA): TGCGCCAGCAGCTTGACTAGCACAGATACGCAGTATTTT. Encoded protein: CASSLTSTDTQYF.

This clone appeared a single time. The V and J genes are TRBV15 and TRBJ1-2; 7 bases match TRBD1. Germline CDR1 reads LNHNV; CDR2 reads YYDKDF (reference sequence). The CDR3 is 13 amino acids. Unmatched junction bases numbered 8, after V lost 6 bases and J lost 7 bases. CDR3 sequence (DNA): TGTGCCACCAGACCTAGACAGGGTCTTGGCTACACCTTC. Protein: CATRPRQGLGYTF.